This TCR beta chain is drawn from a study of T cell repertoires in cytomegalovirus infection. On the study more broadly: Well-studied HLA-B-restricted epitopes and recently identified HLA-C-restricted epitopes of CMV were both used in the study. An indication of both CMV infection and matching HLA type came from public TCR beta signatures. Study-wide findings and caveats: There were HLA-C-restricted CMV-specific TCR beta clonotypes dominating the ex vivo response.

The CDR3 consists of 17 residues. The germline gives CDR1 SGHAT, CDR2 FQNNGV. With 2 bases removed from V and 3 bases from J, the gap between germline ends came to 20 bases. From the reads, TCRdb called clonotypes with MiXCR, one entry per CDR3 protein. The data contain approximately 110,000 distinct CDR3 sequences, about 32% of them singletons. This clonotype was picked up a small number of times. Its antigen remains unknown. This clonotype was obtained from a human donor in good health (CMV status not recorded). Some clones in this sample may be carry-over from other donors' samples. The specimen comprised CD8+ T cells from cultured PBMCs, sampled from culture after CMV antigen stimulation. J is TRBJ2-7 and V is TRBV11-2; the D gene could be TRBD1 or TRBD2 (5 bases each). CDR3 sequence reads: CASSLTGYTLGYYEQYF. The CDR3 coding sequence is TGTGCCAGCAGCTTAACAGGATATACACTAGGATACTACGAGCAGTACTTC.